A selection of T cell receptor beta chains follows, all from one sample in a study of T cell responses to AZD1222 COVID-19 vaccine. Libraries were prepared by immunoSEQ multiplex PCR; TCRdb keeps only in-frame clonotypes and omits some of them. The sample includes more than 95,000 clones, 90% of them seen just once. Sequencing used peripheral blood, obtained on day 0 of MenACWY control vaccination. These receptors were obtained from an adult in good health. Each CDR3 is given with its conserved first and last residue. The order of the fields is D gene, J gene, clone size, V gene, CDR3 protein, CDR3 DNA. The D gene is left open where the match is weak. Size values are once, few and many counts, or a class for expanded clones, and some rows have none.

d_gene: .
j_gene: TRBJ1-4
abundance: .
v_gene: TRBV11-2
CDR3aa: CASSFSNPDEKLFF
CDR3nt: TGTGCCAGCAGCTTTAGCAATCCGGATGAAAAACTGTTTTTT

d_gene: .
j_gene: TRBJ2-1
abundance: once
v_gene: TRBV27
CDR3aa: CASSPSVQYNEQFF
CDR3nt: TGTGCCAGCAGCCCTTCGGTGCAGTACAATGAGCAGTTCTTC

d_gene: .
j_gene: TRBJ2-5
abundance: .
v_gene: TRBV18
CDR3aa: CASSPGVEETQYF
CDR3nt: TGTGCCAGCTCACCAGGGGTCGAAGAGACCCAGTACTTC

d_gene: TRBD1
j_gene: TRBJ2-5
abundance: once
v_gene: TRBV27
CDR3aa: CASTDRVGEETQYF
CDR3nt: TGTGCCAGCACCGACAGGGTAGGGGAAGAGACCCAGTACTTC

d_gene: TRBD2
j_gene: TRBJ2-5
abundance: .
v_gene: TRBV7-9
CDR3aa: CASTLSGGQAKETQYF
CDR3nt: TGTGCCAGCACCCTCAGCGGGGGGCAGGCCAAAGAGACCCAGTACTTC

d_gene: .
j_gene: TRBJ1-3
abundance: .
v_gene: TRBV2
CDR3aa: CASSDPLSSGNTIYF
CDR3nt: TGTGCCAGCAGTGACCCGCTGAGCTCTGGAAACACCATATATTTT

d_gene: .
j_gene: TRBJ2-4
abundance: few
v_gene: TRBV18
CDR3aa: CASSQVPADNIQYF
CDR3nt: TGTGCCAGCTCACAGGTGCCCGCGGACAACATTCAGTACTTC

d_gene: .
j_gene: TRBJ2-2
abundance: .
v_gene: TRBV6-2/TRBV6-3
CDR3aa: CASSYGGAHTGELFF
CDR3nt: TGTGCCAGCAGTTACGGGGGGGCCCACACCGGGGAGCTGTTTTTT

d_gene: TRBD2
j_gene: TRBJ2-7
abundance: .
v_gene: TRBV15
CDR3aa: CATSRRTSGRVNYEQYF
CDR3nt: TGTGCCACCAGCAGGCGAACTAGCGGGAGGGTTAACTACGAGCAGTACTTC

d_gene: TRBD2
j_gene: TRBJ2-1
abundance: .
v_gene: TRBV19
CDR3aa: CASSIGLAGGGLSYNEQFF
CDR3nt: TGTGCCAGTAGTATCGGACTAGCGGGAGGGGGACTCTCCTACAATGAGCAGTTCTTC

d_gene: .
j_gene: TRBJ1-5
abundance: .
v_gene: TRBV30
CDR3aa: CAWSVHVPSNQPQHF
CDR3nt: TGTGCCTGGAGTGTACACGTTCCTAGCAATCAGCCCCAGCATTTT

d_gene: .
j_gene: TRBJ1-6
abundance: few
v_gene: TRBV19
CDR3aa: CASSMAQPNSPLHF
CDR3nt: TGTGCCAGTAGTATGGCACAGCCGAATTCACCCCTCCACTTT

d_gene: .
j_gene: TRBJ1-1
abundance: .
v_gene: TRBV4-3
CDR3aa: CASSQFLTAMNTEAFF
CDR3nt: TGCGCCAGCAGCCAATTCCTGACAGCTATGAACACTGAAGCTTTCTTT

d_gene: .
j_gene: TRBJ1-5
abundance: once
v_gene: TRBV5-1
CDR3aa: CASSLGGQDSNQPQHF
CDR3nt: TGCGCCAGCAGCCTCGGTGGGCAGGACAGCAATCAGCCCCAGCATTTT

d_gene: TRBD1
j_gene: TRBJ1-5
abundance: .
v_gene: TRBV28
CDR3aa: CASSRYRGSNQPQHF
CDR3nt: TGTGCCAGCAGCCGTTACAGGGGGAGCAATCAGCCCCAGCATTTT

d_gene: .
j_gene: TRBJ1-1
abundance: .
v_gene: TRBV11-2
CDR3aa: CASSSVDRRLEAFF
CDR3nt: TGTGCCAGCAGCTCTGTCGACAGGAGGCTTGAAGCTTTCTTT

d_gene: .
j_gene: TRBJ2-1
abundance: .
v_gene: TRBV7-2
CDR3aa: CASSSEAGYEQFF
CDR3nt: TGTGCCAGCAGCTCTGAGGCCGGGTATGAGCAGTTCTTC

d_gene: TRBD1
j_gene: TRBJ2-5
abundance: .
v_gene: TRBV29-1
CDR3aa: CSGNRGLQETQYF
CDR3nt: TGCAGCGGGAACAGGGGGCTGCAAGAGACCCAGTACTTC

d_gene: TRBD1
j_gene: TRBJ2-3
abundance: few
v_gene: TRBV6-2/TRBV6-3
CDR3aa: CASSYGTGEPDTQYF
CDR3nt: TGTGCCAGCAGTTACGGGACAGGGGAGCCAGATACGCAGTATTTT

d_gene: TRBD1
j_gene: TRBJ1-1
abundance: .
v_gene: TRBV3-1/TRBV3-2
CDR3aa: CASSQALDRVVEAFF
CDR3nt: TGTGCCAGCAGCCAAGCGTTAGACAGGGTTGTCGAAGCTTTCTTT

d_gene: .
j_gene: TRBJ1-4
abundance: .
v_gene: TRBV3-1/TRBV3-2
CDR3aa: CASSLSGGATNEKLFF
CDR3nt: TGTGCCAGCAGCCTCTCGGGAGGGGCGACTAATGAAAAACTGTTTTTT

d_gene: TRBD1
j_gene: TRBJ1-5
abundance: .
v_gene: TRBV3-1/TRBV3-2
CDR3aa: CASSLRTGAPQHF
CDR3nt: TGTGCCAGCAGCCTACGGACAGGGGCGCCCCAGCATTTT

d_gene: .
j_gene: TRBJ2-1
abundance: .
v_gene: TRBV27
CDR3aa: CASTDSDGYNEQFF
CDR3nt: TGTGCCAGCACGGACTCCGATGGCTACAATGAGCAGTTCTTC

d_gene: .
j_gene: TRBJ2-7
abundance: .
v_gene: TRBV5-1
CDR3aa: CASRNRDTTYEQYF
CDR3nt: TGCGCCAGCAGAAACCGGGACACTACCTACGAGCAGTACTTC

d_gene: .
j_gene: TRBJ2-3
abundance: .
v_gene: TRBV19
CDR3aa: CASSMFEGTDTQYF
CDR3nt: TGTGCCAGTAGTATGTTCGAAGGCACAGATACGCAGTATTTT

d_gene: TRBD2
j_gene: TRBJ2-1
abundance: .
v_gene: TRBV5-1
CDR3aa: CASSLISGSSYNEQFF
CDR3nt: TGCGCCAGCAGCTTGATTAGCGGGAGCTCCTACAATGAGCAGTTCTTC

d_gene: TRBD2
j_gene: TRBJ2-2
abundance: .
v_gene: TRBV5-1
CDR3aa: CASSARDGFLLAGGTGELFF
CDR3nt: TGCGCCAGCAGCGCCCGGGATGGATTCCTACTAGCGGGAGGCACCGGGGAGCTGTTTTTT